The subject of this entry is one TCR beta chain. Its antigen is currently unknown. This CDR3 is built from 14 residues. V gave up 4 bases and J gave up 3 bases; unmatched junction bases: 7. Germline V gene sequence: CDR1 SGHTS, CDR2 YDEGEE. The study ran its PCR with 60 Vbeta and 13 Jbeta primers. Clones were read by immunoSEQ multiplex PCR, and TCRdb kept only the in-frame ones, dropping some. The profile covers around 120,000 clones, with about three quarters appearing a single time and approximately 1% taken by the ten largest. The sample comes from a study of cytomegalovirus exposure and HLA in healthy donors. General study points: The availability of immune exposure information extended only to CMV serostatus. The likely explanation for a cluster of highly shared sequence variants was sequencing artifact. The investigators catalogued 150 to 200 TCR beta chains as cytomegalovirus-associated.

J is TRBJ2-7 and V is TRBV5-8, with TRBD1 identical over 7 bases. The source is a human donor in good health. The specimen was PBMCs. CDR3 in DNA: TGTGCCAGCAGCAGGCGACAGGGTATCTACGAGCAGTACTTC. As protein: CASSRRQGIYEQYF.